These T cell receptor beta chains were read from a single sample in a study of shared clonotypes between healthy human individuals. Using immunoSEQ multiplex PCR, the repertoire was profiled, and TCRdb retains in-frame clones only, with some absent. In the table there are 2 million to 3 million clones, 90% to 95% of which are singletons. The sequenced material came from naive CD4+ T cells from PBMCs. All receptors come from a young man in good health. Some clones in this sample may be carry-over from other donors' samples. Both conserved end residues are part of each CDR3. The D gene is left open where the match is weak. Rows may omit the clone size; those that give it use once, few, many or a size class.

d_gene,abundance,v_gene,j_gene,CDR3aa,CDR3nt
.,.,TRBV5-4,TRBJ2-5,CASSLQQETQYF,TGTGCCAGCAGCTTGCAACAAGAGACCCAGTACTTC
TRBD2,once,TRBV4-2,TRBJ2-1,CASSQVVAGKRSSYNEQFF,TGTGCCAGCAGCCAAGTCGTAGCGGGGAAGAGGAGCTCCTACAATGAGCAGTTCTTC
TRBD2,.,TRBV7-9,TRBJ2-3,CASSLGTRDTDTQYF,TGTGCCAGCAGCTTGGGGACTAGAGACACAGATACGCAGTATTTT
TRBD2,.,TRBV29-1,TRBJ2-1,CSLGLAGGYEQFF,TGCAGCTTAGGACTAGCGGGAGGCTATGAGCAGTTCTTC
.,.,TRBV7-3,TRBJ2-3,CASSLGLSTDTQYF,TGTGCCAGCAGCCTAGGGCTTAGCACAGATACGCAGTATTTT
.,.,TRBV19,TRBJ1-1,CASTSPQGNTEAFF,TGTGCCAGTACCTCTCCACAGGGGAACACTGAAGCTTTCTTT
TRBD1,.,TRBV25-1,TRBJ2-3,CASSRDRGNTDTQYF,TGTGCCAGCAGCCGGGACAGGGGGAACACAGATACGCAGTATTTT
TRBD1,once,TRBV6-5,TRBJ1-2,CASSYPKTGPYGYTF,TGTGCCAGCAGTTACCCGAAGACAGGGCCCTATGGCTACACCTTC
TRBD1,.,TRBV6-5,TRBJ1-6,CASSYGDRGASPLHF,TGTGCCAGCAGTTATGGGGACAGGGGCGCTTCACCCCTCCACTTT
.,.,TRBV29-1,TRBJ2-1,CSVWDITYNEQFF,TGCAGCGTCTGGGACATCACCTACAATGAGCAGTTCTTC
TRBD2,.,TRBV4-1,TRBJ2-5,CASSLSGRGQTQYF,TGCGCCAGCAGCCTTAGCGGGAGGGGTCAGACCCAGTACTTC
.,.,TRBV6-5,TRBJ1-5,CASSDQPIGNQPQHF,TGTGCCAGCAGCGACCAACCTATAGGCAATCAGCCCCAGCATTTT
TRBD2,.,TRBV5-4,TRBJ2-3,CASSLELAETNTQYF,TGTGCCAGCAGCTTGGAACTAGCGGAGACAAATACGCAGTATTTT
.,.,TRBV5-4,TRBJ1-2,CASSGTQDNYGYTF,TGTGCCAGCAGCGGGACCCAGGATAACTATGGCTACACCTTC
.,.,TRBV5-1,TRBJ2-2,CASRTLNTGELFF,TGCGCCAGCAGGACACTTAACACCGGGGAGCTGTTTTTT
.,.,TRBV27,TRBJ2-7,CASSLTDPYEQYF,TGTGCCAGCAGTTTAACGGATCCCTACGAGCAGTACTTC
.,.,TRBV10-3,TRBJ1-2,CAISELTYGYTF,TGTGCCATCAGTGAGCTGACCTATGGCTACACCTTC
.,.,TRBV7-8,TRBJ2-5,CASSFSVTQYF,TGTGCCAGCAGCTTCTCCGTGACCCAGTACTTC
TRBD1,.,TRBV5-4,TRBJ2-2,CASSRGQDLNTGELFF,TGTGCCAGCAGCCGAGGACAGGACCTGAACACCGGGGAGCTGTTTTTT
.,.,TRBV15,TRBJ1-2,CATSRGGSNYGYTF,TGTGCCACCAGCCGGGGAGGTTCTAACTATGGCTACACCTTC
TRBD1,.,TRBV11-2,TRBJ1-4,CASSLVPQGDHEKLFF,TGTGCCAGCAGCTTAGTCCCACAGGGGGACCATGAAAAACTGTTTTTT
.,.,TRBV2,TRBJ1-6,CASSGPPGRQNSPLHF,TGTGCCAGCAGTGGACCCCCGGGACGCCAAAATTCACCCCTCCACTTT
.,.,TRBV5-6,TRBJ1-2,CASSDRGDYGYTF,TGTGCCAGCAGCGATCGAGGGGACTATGGCTACACCTTC
.,.,TRBV10-3,TRBJ2-5,CAIRNSKEPQETQYF,TGTGCCATCAGGAACAGTAAAGAACCCCAAGAGACCCAGTACTTC
.,.,TRBV7-2,TRBJ2-6,CASSFPQGIRTGANVLTF,TGTGCCAGCAGTTTCCCACAGGGTATCAGAACTGGGGCCAACGTCCTGACTTTC
.,once,TRBV10-3,TRBJ1-2,CAIIRSNPHGYTF,TGTGCCATCATCAGGTCCAACCCCCATGGCTACACCTTC
TRBD2,.,TRBV19,TRBJ2-1,CASSNRGLAGGAYNEQFF,TGTGCCAGTAGTAACCGGGGACTAGCGGGAGGGGCCTACAATGAGCAGTTCTTC
.,.,TRBV27,TRBJ1-5,CASSSGDTFFYSNQPQHF,TGTGCCAGCAGTTCGGGGGACACCTTCTTTTATAGCAATCAGCCCCAGCATTTT
.,once,TRBV18,TRBJ1-1,CASSPTVQRAEAFF,TGTGCCAGCTCACCCACGGTTCAGAGGGCTGAAGCTTTCTTT
.,.,TRBV28,TRBJ2-5,CASSLAVQETQYF,TGTGCCAGCAGTTTAGCGGTACAAGAGACCCAGTACTTC
.,.,TRBV27,TRBJ1-5,CASSRTVGARPQHF,TGTGCCAGCAGCCGTACAGTTGGGGCAAGACCCCAGCATTTT
TRBD2,.,TRBV11-1,TRBJ2-7,CASSLARIAGPYEQYF,TGTGCCAGCAGCTTAGCGAGAATAGCGGGTCCCTACGAGCAGTACTTC
.,.,TRBV15,TRBJ1-2,CATSRGRAPRHYGYTF,TGTGCCACCAGCAGAGGCCGGGCCCCCAGGCACTATGGCTACACCTTC
.,once,TRBV4-2,TRBJ2-6,CASSQSGQRSGANVLTF,TGTGCCAGCAGCCAAAGCGGACAGCGCTCTGGGGCCAACGTCCTGACTTTC
.,.,TRBV2,TRBJ2-3,CASSVEGAGDTQYF,TGTGCCAGCAGTGTGGAGGGGGCGGGAGATACGCAGTATTTT
.,.,TRBV10-3,TRBJ2-7,CAISDRTESYEQYF,TGTGCCATCAGTGACAGGACGGAATCCTACGAGCAGTACTTC
TRBD2,.,TRBV15,TRBJ2-2,CATSRHNSGSPSGELFF,TGTGCCACCAGCAGACATAATAGCGGGAGCCCCTCCGGGGAGCTGTTTTTT
TRBD1,.,TRBV5-4,TRBJ1-1,CASSLSGGRVTEAFF,TGTGCCAGCAGCTTGTCAGGGGGCAGGGTCACTGAAGCTTTCTTT
.,.,TRBV7-9,TRBJ2-4,CASSPSEGRNIQYF,TGTGCCAGCAGCCCGTCAGAGGGGCGGAACATTCAGTACTTC
TRBD2,.,TRBV11-2,TRBJ2-1,CASSRTSGRLPHEQFF,TGTGCCAGCAGCCGGACTAGCGGGAGACTCCCCCATGAGCAGTTCTTC
TRBD2,.,TRBV11-2,TRBJ2-3,CASSSTFDRASGHIVTQYF,TGTGCCAGCAGCTCTACCTTTGACCGGGCTAGCGGGCATATCGTAACGCAGTATTTT
.,.,TRBV28,TRBJ1-1,CASRRGAYTEAFF,TGTGCCAGCAGGAGGGGAGCTTATACTGAAGCTTTCTTT
.,.,TRBV5-1,TRBJ2-2,CASSLGPATGELFF,TGCGCCAGCAGCTTGGGGCCCGCAACCGGGGAGCTGTTTTTT
TRBD2,.,TRBV11-2,TRBJ2-7,CASSLQSTSGYEQYF,TGTGCCAGCAGCTTACAGTCCACTAGCGGCTACGAGCAGTACTTC
.,.,TRBV5-1,TRBJ1-1,CASRQQVQPTNTEAFF,TGCGCCAGCAGGCAACAAGTCCAACCTACTAACACTGAAGCTTTCTTT
.,.,TRBV2,TRBJ1-5,CASSETPSSAQHF,TGTGCCAGCAGTGAAACCCCGTCCTCGGCCCAGCATTTT
.,.,TRBV7-2,TRBJ2-5,CASSKRRKETQYF,TGTGCCAGCAGCAAGAGGAGGAAAGAGACCCAGTACTTC